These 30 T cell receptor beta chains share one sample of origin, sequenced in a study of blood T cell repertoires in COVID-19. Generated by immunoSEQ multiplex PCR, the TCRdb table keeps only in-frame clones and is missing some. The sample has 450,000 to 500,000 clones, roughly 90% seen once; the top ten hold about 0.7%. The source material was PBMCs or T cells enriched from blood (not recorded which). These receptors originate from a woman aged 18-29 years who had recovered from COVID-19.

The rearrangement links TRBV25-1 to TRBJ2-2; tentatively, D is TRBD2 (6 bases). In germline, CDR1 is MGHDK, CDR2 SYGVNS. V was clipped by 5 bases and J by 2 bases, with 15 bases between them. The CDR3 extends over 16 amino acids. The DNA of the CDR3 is TGTGCCAGCAGTCAAGGAGGAGGGCCTAACACCGGGGAGCTGTTTTTT. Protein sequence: CASSQGGGPNTGELFF.

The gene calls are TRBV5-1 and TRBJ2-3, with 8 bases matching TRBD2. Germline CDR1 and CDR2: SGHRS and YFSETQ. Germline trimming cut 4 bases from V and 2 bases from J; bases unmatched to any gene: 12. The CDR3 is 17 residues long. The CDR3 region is CASSPPPAGGPTDTQYF. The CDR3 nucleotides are TGCGCCAGCAGCCCACCACCGGCGGGGGGCCCCACAGATACGCAGTATTTT.

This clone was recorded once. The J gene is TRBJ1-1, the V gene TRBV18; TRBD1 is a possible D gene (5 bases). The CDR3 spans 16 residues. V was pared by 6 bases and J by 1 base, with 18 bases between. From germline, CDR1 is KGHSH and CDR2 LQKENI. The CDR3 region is CASSPRGGVGNTEAFF. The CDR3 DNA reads TGTGCCAGCTCCCCCCGGGGGGGTGTTGGGAACACTGAAGCTTTCTTT.

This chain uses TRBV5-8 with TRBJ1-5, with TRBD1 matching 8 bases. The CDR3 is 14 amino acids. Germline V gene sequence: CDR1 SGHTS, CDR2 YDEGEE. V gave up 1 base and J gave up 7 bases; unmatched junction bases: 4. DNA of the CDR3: TGTGCCAGCAGCTTGTCAGGGGGCGGCCAGCCCCAGCATTTT. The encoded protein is CASSLSGGGQPQHF.

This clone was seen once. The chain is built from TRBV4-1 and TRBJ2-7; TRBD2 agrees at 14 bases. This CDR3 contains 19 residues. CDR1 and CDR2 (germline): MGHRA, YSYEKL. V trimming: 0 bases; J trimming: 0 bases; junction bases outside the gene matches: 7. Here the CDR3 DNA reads TGCGCCAGCAGCCAAGATTCGGGACTAGCGGGGGCGGGCTCCTACGAGCAGTACTTC. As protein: CASSQDSGLAGAGSYEQYF.

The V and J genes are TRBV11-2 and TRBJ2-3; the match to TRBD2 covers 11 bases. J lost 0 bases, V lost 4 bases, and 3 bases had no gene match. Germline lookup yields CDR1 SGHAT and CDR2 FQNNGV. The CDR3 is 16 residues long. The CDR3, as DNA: TGTGCCAGCAGCTCCGCTAGCGGGGGGAGCACAGATACGCAGTATTTT. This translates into CASSSASGGSTDTQYF.

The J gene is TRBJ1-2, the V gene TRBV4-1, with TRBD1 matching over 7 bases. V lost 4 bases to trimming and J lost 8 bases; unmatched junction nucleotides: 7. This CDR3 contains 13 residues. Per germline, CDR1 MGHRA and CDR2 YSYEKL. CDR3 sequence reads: CASSLTGTEGYTF. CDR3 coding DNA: TGCGCCAGCAGCCTCACAGGGACAGAGGGCTACACCTTC.

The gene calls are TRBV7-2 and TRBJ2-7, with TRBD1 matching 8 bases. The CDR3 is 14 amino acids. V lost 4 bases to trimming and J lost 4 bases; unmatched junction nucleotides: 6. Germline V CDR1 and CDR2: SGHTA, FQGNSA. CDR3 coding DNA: TGTGCCAGCAGCTCGAGGACAGGGTATTACGAGCAGTACTTC. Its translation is CASSSRTGYYEQYF.

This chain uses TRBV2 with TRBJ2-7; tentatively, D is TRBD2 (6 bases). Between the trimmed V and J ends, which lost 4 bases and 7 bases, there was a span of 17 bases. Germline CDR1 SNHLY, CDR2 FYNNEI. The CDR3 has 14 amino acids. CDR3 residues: CASSAIGGPGEQYF. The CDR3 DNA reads TGTGCCAGCAGTGCCATCGGGGGTCCGGGGGAGCAGTACTTC. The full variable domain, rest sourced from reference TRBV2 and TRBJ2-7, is EPEVTQTPSHQVTQMGQEVILRCVPISNHLYFYWYRQILGQKVEFLVSFYNNEISEKSEIFDDQFSVERPDGSNFTLKIRSTKLEDSAMYFCASSAIGGPGEQYFGPGTRLTVT.

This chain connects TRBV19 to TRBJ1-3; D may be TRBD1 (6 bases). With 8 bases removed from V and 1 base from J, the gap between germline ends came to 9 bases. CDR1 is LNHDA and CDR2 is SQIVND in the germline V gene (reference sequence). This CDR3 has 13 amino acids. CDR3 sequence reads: CASSGVSGNTIYF. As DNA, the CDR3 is TGTGCCAGTTCAGGGGTTTCTGGAAACACCATATATTTT.

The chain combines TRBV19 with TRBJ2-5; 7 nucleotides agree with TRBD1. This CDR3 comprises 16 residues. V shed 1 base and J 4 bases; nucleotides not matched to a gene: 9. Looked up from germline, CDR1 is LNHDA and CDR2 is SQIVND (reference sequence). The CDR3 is CASSIGPEDRPETQYF. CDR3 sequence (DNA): TGTGCCAGTAGTATAGGACCCGAGGACAGGCCAGAGACCCAGTACTTC.

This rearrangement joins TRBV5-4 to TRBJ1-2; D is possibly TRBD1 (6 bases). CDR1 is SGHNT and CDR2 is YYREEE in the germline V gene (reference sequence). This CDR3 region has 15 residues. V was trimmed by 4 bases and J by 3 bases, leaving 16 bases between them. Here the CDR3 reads CASSPEGGRHYGYTF. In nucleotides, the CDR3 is TGTGCCAGCAGCCCGGAGGGGGGGCGGCACTATGGCTACACCTTC.

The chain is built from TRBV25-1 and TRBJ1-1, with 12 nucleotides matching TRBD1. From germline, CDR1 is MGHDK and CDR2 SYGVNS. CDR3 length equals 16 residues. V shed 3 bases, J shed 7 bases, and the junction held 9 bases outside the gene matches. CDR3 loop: CASSDPGTGGAGEAFF. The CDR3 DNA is TGTGCCAGCAGTGATCCAGGGACAGGGGGCGCGGGTGAAGCTTTCTTT.

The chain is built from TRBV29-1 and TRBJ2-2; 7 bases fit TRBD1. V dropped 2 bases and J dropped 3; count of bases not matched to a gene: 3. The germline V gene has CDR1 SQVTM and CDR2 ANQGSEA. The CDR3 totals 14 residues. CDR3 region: CSVEWTGDTGELFF. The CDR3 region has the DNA TGCAGCGTTGAATGGACAGGAGACACCGGGGAGCTGTTTTTT.

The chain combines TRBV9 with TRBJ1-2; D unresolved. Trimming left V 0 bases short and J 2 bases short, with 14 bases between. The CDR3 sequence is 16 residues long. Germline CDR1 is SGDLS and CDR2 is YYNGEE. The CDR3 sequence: CASSVVEVRVNYGYTF. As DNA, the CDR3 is TGTGCCAGCAGCGTAGTGGAGGTGAGAGTCAACTATGGCTACACCTTC.

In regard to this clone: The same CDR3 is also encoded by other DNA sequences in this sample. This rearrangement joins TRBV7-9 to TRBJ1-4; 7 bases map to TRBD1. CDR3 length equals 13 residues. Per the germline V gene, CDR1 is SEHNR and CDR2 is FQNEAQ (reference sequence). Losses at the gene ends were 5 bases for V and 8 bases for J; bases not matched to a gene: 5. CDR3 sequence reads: CASSRGQGEKLFF. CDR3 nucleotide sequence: TGTGCCAGCAGCAGGGGGCAGGGCGAAAAACTGTTTTTT.

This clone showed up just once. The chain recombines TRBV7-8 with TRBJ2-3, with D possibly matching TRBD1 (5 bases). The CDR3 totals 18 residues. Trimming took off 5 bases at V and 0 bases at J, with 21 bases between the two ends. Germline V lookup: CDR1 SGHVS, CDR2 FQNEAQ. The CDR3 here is CASSQNHGTGHSTDTQYF. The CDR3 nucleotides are TGTGCCAGCAGCCAGAACCACGGTACAGGCCACAGCACAGATACGCAGTATTTT. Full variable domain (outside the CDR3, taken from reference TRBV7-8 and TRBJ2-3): GAGVSQSPRYKVAKRGQDVALRCDPISGHVSLFWYQQALGQGPEFLTYFQNEAQLDKSGLPSDRFFAERPEGSVSTLKIQRTQQEDSAVYLCASSQNHGTGHSTDTQYFGPGTRLTVL.

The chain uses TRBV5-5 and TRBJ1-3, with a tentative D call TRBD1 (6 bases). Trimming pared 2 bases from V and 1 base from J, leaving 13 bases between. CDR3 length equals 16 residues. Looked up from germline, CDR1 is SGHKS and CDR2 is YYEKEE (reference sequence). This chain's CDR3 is CASSLTSGASGNTIYF. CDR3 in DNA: TGTGCCAGCAGCTTAACCTCAGGGGCTTCTGGAAACACCATATATTTT.

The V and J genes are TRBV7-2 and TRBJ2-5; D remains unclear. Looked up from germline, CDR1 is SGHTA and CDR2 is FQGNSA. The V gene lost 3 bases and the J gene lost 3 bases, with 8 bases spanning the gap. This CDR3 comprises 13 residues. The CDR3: CASSFSREETQYF. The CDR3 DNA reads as TGTGCCAGCAGCTTTTCCCGCGAAGAGACCCAGTACTTC.

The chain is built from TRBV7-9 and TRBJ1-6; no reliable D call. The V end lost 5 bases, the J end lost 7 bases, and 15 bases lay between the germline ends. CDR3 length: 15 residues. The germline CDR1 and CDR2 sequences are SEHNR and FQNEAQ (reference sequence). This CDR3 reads CASSPGGLGNSPLHF. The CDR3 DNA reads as TGTGCCAGCAGCCCGGGAGGGTTAGGGAATTCACCCCTCCACTTT.

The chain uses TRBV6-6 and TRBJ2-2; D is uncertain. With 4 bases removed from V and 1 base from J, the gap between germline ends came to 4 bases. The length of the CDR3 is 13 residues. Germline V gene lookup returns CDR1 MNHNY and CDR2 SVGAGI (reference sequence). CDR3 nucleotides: TGTGCCAGCAGTTTGAGGAACACCGGGGAGCTGTTTTTT. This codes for CASSLRNTGELFF.

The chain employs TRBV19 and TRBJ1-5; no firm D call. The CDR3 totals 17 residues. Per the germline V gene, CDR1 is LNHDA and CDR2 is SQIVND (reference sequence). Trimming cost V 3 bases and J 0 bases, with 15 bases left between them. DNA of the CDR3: TGTGCCAGTAGTATGCGGGCAGGATTATATAGCAATCAGCCCCAGCATTTT. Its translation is CASSMRAGLYSNQPQHF. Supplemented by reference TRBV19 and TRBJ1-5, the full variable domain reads DGGITQSPKYLFRKEGQNVTLSCEQNLNHDAMYWYRQDPGQGLRLIYYSQIVNDFQKGDIAEGYSVSREKKESFPLTVTSAQKNPTAFYLCASSMRAGLYSNQPQHFGDGTRLSIL.

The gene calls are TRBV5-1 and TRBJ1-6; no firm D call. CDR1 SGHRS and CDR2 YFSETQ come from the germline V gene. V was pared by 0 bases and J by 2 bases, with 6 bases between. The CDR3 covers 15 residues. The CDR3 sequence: CASSLGATYNSPLHF. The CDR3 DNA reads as TGCGCCAGCAGCTTGGGGGCCACCTATAATTCACCCCTCCACTTT.

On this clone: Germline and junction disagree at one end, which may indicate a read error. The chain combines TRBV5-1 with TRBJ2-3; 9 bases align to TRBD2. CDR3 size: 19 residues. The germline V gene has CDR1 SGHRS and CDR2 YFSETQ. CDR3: CARSFRGGAGKASTDTQYF. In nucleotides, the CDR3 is TGCGCCCGCAGCTTCCGCGGGGGGGCGGGGAAAGCTAGCACAGATACGCAGTATTTT.

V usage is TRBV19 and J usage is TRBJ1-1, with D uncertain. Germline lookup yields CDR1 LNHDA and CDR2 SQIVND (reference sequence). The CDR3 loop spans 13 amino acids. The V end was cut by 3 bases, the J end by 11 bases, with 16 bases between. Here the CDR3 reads CASSMGGPTRAFF. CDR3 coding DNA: TGTGCCAGTAGTATGGGAGGGCCCACCCGGGCTTTCTTT.

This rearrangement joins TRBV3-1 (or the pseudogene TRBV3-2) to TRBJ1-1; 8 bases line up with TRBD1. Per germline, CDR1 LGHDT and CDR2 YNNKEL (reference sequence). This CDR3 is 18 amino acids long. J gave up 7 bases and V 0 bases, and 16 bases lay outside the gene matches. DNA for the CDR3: TGTGCCAGCAGCCAAGACCCCACAAGGGCCCAGGGGGCCTATGAAGCTTTCTTT. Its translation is CASSQDPTRAQGAYEAFF.

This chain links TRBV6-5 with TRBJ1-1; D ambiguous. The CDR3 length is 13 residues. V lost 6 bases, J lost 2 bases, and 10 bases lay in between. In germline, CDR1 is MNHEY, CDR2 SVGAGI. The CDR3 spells CASRRSSNTEAFF. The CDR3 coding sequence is TGTGCCAGCAGGCGCTCTAGTAACACTGAAGCTTTCTTT.

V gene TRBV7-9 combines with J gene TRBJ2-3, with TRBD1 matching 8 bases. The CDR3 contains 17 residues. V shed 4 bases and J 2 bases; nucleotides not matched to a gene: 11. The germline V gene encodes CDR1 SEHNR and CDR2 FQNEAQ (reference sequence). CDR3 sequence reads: CASSSRGTGGYTDTQYF. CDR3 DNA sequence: TGTGCCAGCAGCTCCCGAGGAACAGGGGGATACACAGATACGCAGTATTTT.

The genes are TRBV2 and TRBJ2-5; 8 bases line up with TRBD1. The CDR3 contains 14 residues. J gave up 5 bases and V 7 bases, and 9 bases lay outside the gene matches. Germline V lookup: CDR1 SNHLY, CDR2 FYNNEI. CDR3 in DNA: TGTGCCAGCACCACGGACAGGGCGGAGGAGACCCAGTACTTC. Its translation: CASTTDRAEETQYF.

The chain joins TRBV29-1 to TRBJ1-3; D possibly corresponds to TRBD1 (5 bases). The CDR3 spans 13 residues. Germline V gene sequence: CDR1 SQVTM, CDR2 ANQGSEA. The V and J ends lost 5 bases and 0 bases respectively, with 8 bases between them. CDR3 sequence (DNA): TGCAGCGTTAGGGGCAGCTCTGGAAACACCATATATTTT. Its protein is CSVRGSSGNTIYF.